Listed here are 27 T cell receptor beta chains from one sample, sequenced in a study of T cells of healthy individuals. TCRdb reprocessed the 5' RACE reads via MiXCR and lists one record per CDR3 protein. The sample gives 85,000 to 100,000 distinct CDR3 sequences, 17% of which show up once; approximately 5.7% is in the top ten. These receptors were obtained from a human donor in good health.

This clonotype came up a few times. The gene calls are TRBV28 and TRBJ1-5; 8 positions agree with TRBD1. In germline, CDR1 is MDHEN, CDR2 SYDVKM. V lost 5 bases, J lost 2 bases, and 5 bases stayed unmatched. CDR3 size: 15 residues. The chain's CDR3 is CASSATGVGNQPQHF. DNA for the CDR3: TGTGCCAGCAGTGCGACAGGGGTCGGCAATCAGCCCCAGCATTTT.

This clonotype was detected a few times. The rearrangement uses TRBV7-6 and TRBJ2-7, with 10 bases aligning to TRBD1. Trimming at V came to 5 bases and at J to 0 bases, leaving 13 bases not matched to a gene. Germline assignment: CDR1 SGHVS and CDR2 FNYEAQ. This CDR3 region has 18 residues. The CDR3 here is CASSPPGQGILFSYEQYF. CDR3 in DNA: TGTGCCAGCAGCCCCCCGGGACAGGGGATTTTATTCTCCTACGAGCAGTACTTC.

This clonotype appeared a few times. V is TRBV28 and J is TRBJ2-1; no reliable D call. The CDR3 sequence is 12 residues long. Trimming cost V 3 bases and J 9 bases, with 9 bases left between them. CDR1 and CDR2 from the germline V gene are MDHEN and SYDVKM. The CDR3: CASSLNMREQFF. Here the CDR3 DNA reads TGTGCCAGCAGTTTGAATATGCGTGAGCAGTTCTTC.

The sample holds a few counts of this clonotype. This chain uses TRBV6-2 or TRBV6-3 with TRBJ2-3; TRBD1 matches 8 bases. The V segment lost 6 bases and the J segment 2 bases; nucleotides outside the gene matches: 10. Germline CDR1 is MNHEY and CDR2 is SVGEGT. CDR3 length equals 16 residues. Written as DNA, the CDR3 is TGTGCCAGCAGCTCCGAGGACAGGGTGATCACAGATACGCAGTATTTT. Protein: CASSSEDRVITDTQYF.

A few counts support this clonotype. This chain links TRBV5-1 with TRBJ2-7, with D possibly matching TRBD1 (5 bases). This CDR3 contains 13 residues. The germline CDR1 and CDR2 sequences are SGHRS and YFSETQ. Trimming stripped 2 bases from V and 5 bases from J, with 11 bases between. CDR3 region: CASSLGALDEQYF. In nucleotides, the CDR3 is TGCGCCAGCAGCTTAGGGGCATTGGACGAGCAGTACTTC. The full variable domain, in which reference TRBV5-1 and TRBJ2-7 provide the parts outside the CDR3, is KAGVTQTPRYLIKTRGQQVTLSCSPISGHRSVSWYQQTPGQGLQFLFEYFSETQRNKGNFPGRFSGRQFSNSRSEMNVSTLELGDSALYLCASSLGALDEQYFGPGTRLTVT.

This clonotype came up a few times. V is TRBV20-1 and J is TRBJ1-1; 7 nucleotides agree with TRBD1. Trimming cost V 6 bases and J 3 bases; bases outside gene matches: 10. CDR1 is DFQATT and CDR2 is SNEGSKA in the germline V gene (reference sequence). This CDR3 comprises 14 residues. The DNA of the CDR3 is TGCAGTGCCAAGAGCCTCAGGGGGGACACTGAAGCTTTCTTT. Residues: CSAKSLRGDTEAFF.

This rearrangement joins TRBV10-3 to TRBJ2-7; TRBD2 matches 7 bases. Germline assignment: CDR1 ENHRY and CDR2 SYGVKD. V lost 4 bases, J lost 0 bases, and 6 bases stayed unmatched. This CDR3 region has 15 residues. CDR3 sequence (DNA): TGTGCCATCAGTGTTCAGCCGGGAGGCTCCTACGAGCAGTACTTC. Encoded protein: CAISVQPGGSYEQYF.

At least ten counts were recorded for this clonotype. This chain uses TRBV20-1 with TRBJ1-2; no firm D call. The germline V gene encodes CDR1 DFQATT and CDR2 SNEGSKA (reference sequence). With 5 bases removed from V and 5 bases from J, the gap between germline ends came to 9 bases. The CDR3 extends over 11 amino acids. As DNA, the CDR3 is TGCAGTGCTCCGTCCGGGTATGGCTACACCTTC. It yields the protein CSAPSGYGYTF.

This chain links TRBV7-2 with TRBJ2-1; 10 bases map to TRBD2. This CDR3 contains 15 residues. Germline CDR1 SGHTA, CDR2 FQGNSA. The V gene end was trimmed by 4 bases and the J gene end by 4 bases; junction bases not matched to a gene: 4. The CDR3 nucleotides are TGTGCCAGCAGCTCTGGACTAGCGGCTTACAATGAGCAGTTCTTC. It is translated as CASSSGLAAYNEQFF.

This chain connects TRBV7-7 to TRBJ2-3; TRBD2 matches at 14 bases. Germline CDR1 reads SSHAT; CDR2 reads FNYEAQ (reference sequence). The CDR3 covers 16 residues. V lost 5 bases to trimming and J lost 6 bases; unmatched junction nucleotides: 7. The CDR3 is CASSARLAGGDDTQYF. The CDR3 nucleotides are TGTGCCAGCAGCGCCCGACTAGCGGGGGGGGATGATACGCAGTATTTT.

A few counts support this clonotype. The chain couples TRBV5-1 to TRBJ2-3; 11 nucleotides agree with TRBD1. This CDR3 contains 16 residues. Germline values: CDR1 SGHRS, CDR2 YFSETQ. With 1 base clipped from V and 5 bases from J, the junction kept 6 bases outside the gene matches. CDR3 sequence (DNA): TGCGCCAGCAGCTTGAGCGGACAGGGGGCGGGAGATACGCAGTATTTT. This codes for CASSLSGQGAGDTQYF.

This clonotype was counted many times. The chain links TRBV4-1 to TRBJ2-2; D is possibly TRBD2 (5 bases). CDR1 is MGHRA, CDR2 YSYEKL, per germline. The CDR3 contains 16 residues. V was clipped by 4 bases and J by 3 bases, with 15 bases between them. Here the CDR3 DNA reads TGCGCCAGCAGCCTTCTCGCGACTACTCACACCGGGGAGCTGTTTTTT. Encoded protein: CASSLLATTHTGELFF.

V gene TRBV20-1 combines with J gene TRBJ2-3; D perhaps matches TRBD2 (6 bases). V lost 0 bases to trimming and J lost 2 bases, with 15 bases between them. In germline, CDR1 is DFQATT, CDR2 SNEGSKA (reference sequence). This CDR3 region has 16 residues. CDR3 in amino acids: CSARDLLATITDTQYF. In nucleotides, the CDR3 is TGCAGTGCTAGAGATCTGCTAGCGACCATCACAGATACGCAGTATTTT.

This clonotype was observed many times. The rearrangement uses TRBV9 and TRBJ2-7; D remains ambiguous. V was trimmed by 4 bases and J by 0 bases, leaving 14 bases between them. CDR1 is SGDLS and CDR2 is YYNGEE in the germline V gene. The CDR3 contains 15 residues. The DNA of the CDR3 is TGTGCCAGCAGCCCAACACCTGGGAACTCCTACGAGCAGTACTTC. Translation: CASSPTPGNSYEQYF.

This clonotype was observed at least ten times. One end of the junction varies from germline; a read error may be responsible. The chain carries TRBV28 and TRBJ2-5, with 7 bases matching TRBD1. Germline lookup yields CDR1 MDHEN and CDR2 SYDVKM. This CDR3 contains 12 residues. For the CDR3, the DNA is TGTGCCAGCAGTTTGAAGGACAGACAGGGATTCTTC. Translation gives CASSLKDRQGFF.

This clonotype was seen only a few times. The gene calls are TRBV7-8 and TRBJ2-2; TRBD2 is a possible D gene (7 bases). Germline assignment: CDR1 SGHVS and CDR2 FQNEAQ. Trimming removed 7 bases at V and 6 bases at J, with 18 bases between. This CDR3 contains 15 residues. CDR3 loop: CASMGGAGLPGELFF. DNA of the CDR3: TGTGCCAGCATGGGGGGGGCCGGTCTTCCCGGGGAGCTGTTTTTT.

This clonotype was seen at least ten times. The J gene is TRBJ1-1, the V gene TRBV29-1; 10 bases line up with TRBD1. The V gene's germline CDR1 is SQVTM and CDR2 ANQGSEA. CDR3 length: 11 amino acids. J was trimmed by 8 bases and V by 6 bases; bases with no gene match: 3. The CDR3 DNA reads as TGCAGCGTGGGACAGGGGATAGAAGCTTTCTTT. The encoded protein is CSVGQGIEAFF.

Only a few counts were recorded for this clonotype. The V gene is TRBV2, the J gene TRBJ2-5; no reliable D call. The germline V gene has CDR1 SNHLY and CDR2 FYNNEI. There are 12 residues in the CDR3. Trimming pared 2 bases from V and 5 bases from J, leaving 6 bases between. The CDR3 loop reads CASSERRETQYF. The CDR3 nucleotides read TGTGCCAGCAGTGAACGACGGGAGACCCAGTACTTC.

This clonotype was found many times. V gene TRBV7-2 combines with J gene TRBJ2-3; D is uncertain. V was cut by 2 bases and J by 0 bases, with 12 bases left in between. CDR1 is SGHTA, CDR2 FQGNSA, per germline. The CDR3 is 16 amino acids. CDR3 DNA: TGTGCCAGCAGCTTATTGACAACCCAGAGCACAGATACGCAGTATTTT. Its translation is CASSLLTTQSTDTQYF.

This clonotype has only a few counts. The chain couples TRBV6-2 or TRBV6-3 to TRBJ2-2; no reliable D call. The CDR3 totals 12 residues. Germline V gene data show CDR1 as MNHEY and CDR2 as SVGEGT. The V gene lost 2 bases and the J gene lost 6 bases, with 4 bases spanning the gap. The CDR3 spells CASSYQSGELFF. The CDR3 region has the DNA TGTGCCAGCAGTTACCAATCCGGGGAGCTGTTTTTT.

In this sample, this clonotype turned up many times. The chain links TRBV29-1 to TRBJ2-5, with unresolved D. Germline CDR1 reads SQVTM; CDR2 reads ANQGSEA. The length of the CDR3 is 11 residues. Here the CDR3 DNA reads TGCAGTGCATCCTACCAAGAGACCCAGTACTTC. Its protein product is CSASYQETQYF. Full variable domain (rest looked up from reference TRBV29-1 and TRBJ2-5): SAVISQKPSRDICQRGTSLTIQCQVDSQVTMMFWYRQQPGQSLTLIATANQGSEATYESGFVIDKFPISRPNLTFSTLTVSNMSPEDSSIYLCSASYQETQYFGPGTRLLVL.

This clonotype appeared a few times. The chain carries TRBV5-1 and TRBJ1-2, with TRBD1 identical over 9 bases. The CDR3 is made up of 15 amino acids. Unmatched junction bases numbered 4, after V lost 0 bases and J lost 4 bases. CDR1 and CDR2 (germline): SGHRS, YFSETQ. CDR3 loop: CASSLGQGVGYGYTF. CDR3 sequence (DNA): TGCGCCAGCAGCTTGGGACAGGGGGTTGGCTATGGCTACACCTTC.

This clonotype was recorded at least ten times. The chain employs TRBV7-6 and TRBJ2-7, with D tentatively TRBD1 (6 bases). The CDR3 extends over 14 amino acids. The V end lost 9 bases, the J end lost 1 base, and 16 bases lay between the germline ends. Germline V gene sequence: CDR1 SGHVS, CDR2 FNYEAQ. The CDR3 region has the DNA TGTGCCAGTCGACAGGACCCTTCTTCCTACGAGCAGTACTTC. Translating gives CASRQDPSSYEQYF.

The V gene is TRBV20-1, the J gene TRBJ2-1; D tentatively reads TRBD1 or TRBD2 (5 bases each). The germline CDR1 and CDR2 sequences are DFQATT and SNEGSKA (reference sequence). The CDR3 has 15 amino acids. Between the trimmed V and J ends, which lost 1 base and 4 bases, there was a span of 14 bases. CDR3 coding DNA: TGCAGTGCTAGAGGGGACCGAGCTCTATACAATGAGCAGTTCTTC. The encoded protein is CSARGDRALYNEQFF.

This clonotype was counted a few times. The CDR3 nucleotides are TGTGCCAGCAGCTTGGTTATCCAGGGGTTCCACGAGCAGTACTTC. This sequence encodes CASSLVIQGFHEQYF. The rearrangement uses TRBV5-6 and TRBJ2-7; tentative D call: TRBD1 (6 bases). The CDR3 has 15 amino acids. Germline values: CDR1 SGHDT, CDR2 YYEEEE. The germline V and J ends were trimmed by 0 bases and 5 bases, with 15 bases remaining between them.

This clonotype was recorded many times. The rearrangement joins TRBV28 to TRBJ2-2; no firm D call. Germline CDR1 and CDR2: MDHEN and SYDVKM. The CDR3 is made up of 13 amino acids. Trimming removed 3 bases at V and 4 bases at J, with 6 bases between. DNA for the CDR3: TGTGCCAGCAGTTTTTTAGGCACCGGGGAGCTGTTTTTT. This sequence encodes CASSFLGTGELFF.

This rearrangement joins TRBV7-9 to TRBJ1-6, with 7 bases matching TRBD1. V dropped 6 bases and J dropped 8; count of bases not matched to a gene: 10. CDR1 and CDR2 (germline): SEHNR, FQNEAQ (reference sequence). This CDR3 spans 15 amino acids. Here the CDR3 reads CASRQFDRADSPLHF. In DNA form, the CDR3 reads TGTGCCAGCAGGCAATTTGACAGGGCGGATTCACCCCTCCACTTT.